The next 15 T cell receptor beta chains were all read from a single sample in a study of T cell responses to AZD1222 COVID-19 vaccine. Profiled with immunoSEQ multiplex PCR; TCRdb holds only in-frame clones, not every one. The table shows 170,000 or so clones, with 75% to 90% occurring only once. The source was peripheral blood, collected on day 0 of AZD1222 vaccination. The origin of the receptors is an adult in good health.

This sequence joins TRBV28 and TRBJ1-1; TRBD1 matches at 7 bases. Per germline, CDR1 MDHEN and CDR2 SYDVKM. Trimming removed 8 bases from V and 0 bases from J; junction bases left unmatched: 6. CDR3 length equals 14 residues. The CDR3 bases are TGTGCCAGCTTTGAAGACAGGGTGAACACTGAAGCTTTCTTT. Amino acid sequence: CASFEDRVNTEAFF.

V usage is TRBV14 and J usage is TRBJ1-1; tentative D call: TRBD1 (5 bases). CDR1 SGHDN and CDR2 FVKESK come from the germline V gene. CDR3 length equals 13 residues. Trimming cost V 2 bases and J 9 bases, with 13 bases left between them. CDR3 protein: CASSQQGLLKAFF. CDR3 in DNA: TGTGCCAGCAGCCAACAGGGACTCCTGAAAGCTTTCTTT. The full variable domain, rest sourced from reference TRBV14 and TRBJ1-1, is EAGVTQFPSHSVIEKGQTVTLRCDPISGHDNLYWYRRVMGKEIKFLLHFVKESKQDESGMPNNRFLAERTGGTYSTLKVQPAELEDSGVYFCASSQQGLLKAFFGQGTRLTVV.

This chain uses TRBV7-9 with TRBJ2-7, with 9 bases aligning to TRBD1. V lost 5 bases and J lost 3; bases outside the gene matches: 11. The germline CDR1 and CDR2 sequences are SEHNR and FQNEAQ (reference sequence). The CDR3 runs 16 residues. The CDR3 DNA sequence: TGTGCCAGCAGCCCGACGCGGACAGGGGACTACTACGAGCAGTACTTC. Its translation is CASSPTRTGDYYEQYF.

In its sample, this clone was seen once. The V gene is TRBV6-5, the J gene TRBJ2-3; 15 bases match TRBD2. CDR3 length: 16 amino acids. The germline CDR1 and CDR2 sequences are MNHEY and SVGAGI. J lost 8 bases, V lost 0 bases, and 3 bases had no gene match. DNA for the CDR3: TGTGCCAGCAGTTACTCAAGGACTAGCGGGAGGGGTACGCAGTATTTT. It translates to CASSYSRTSGRGTQYF.

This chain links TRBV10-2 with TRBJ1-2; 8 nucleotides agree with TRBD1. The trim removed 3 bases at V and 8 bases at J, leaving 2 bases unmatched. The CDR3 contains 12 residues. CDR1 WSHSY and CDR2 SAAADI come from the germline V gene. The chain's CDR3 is CASSDRTGGYTF. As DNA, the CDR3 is TGCGCCAGCAGTGATCGGACAGGGGGCTACACCTTC.

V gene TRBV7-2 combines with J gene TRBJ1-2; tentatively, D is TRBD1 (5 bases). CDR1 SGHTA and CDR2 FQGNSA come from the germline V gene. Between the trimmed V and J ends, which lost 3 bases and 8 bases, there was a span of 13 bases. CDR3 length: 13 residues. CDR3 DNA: TGTGCCAGCAGCTTTCCAGGGACGGGCGGCTACACCTTC. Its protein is CASSFPGTGGYTF. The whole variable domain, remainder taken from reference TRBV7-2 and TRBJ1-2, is GAGVSQSPSNKVTEKGKDVELRCDPISGHTALYWYRQSLGQGLEFLIYFQGNSAPDKSGLPSDRFSAERTGGSVSTLTIQRTQQEDSAVYLCASSFPGTGGYTFGSGTRLTVV.

DNA of the CDR3: TGCGCCAGCAGCTTCCGACTTGGGAATGGGAATGAGCAGTTCTTC. It yields the protein CASSFRLGNGNEQFF. This chain joins TRBV5-1 and TRBJ2-1; no firm D call. CDR1 SGHRS and CDR2 YFSETQ come from the germline V gene. The V end was cut by 2 bases, the J end by 7 bases, with 16 bases between. The CDR3 sequence is 15 residues long.

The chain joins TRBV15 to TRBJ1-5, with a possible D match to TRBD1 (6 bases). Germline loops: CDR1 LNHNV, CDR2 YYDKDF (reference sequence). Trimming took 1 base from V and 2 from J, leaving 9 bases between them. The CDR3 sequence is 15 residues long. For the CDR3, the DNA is TGTGCCACCAGCAGAGGGGGGCCTGGCAATCAGCCCCAGCATTTT. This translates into CATSRGGPGNQPQHF.

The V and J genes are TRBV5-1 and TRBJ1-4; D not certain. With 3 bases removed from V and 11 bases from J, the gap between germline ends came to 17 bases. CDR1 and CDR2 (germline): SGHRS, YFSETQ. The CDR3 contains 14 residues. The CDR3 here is CASSYLREGGKLFF. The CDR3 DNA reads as TGCGCCAGCAGCTACCTTCGAGAAGGTGGGAAACTGTTTTTT.

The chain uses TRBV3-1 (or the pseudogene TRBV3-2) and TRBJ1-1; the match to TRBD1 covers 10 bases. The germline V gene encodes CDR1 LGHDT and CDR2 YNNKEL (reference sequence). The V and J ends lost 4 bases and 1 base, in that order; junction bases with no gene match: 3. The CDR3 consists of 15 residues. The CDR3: CASSRRQGANTEAFF. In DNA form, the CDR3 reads TGTGCCAGCAGCCGAAGACAGGGGGCGAACACTGAAGCTTTCTTT.

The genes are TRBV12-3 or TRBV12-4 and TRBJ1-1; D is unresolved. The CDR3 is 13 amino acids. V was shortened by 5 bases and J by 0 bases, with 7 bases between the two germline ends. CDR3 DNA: TGTGCCAGCAGTCTTAGAATGAACACTGAAGCTTTCTTT. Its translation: CASSLRMNTEAFF.

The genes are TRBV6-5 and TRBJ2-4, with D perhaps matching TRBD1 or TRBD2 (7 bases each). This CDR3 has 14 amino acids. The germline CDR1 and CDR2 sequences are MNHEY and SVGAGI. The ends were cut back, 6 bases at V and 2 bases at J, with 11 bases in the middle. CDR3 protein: CASSRGGTKNIQYF. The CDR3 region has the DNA TGTGCCAGCAGCAGGGGGGGAACCAAAAACATTCAGTACTTC.

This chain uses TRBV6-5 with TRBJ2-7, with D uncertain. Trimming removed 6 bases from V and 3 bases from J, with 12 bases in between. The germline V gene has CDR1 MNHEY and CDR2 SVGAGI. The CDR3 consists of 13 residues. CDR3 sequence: CASRWSGRYEQYF. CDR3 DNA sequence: TGTGCCAGCAGGTGGTCTGGTCGCTACGAGCAGTACTTC.

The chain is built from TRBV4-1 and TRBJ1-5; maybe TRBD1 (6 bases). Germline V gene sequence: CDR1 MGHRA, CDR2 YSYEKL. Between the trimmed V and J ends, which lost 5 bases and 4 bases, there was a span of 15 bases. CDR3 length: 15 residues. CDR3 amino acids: CASSNAGQLNQPQHF. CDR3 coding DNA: TGCGCCAGCAGCAACGCCGGACAGTTGAATCAGCCCCAGCATTTT.

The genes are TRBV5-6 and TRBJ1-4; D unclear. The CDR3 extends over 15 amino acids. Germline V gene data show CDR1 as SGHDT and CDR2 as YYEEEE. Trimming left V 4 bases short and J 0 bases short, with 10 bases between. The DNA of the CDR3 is TGTGCCAGCAGCGGCACCGATGCAACTAATGAAAAACTGTTTTTT. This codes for CASSGTDATNEKLFF.